This passage covers 27 T cell receptor beta chains from one sample sequenced in a study of glioma-infiltrating T cells after dendritic cell vaccination. Profiling relied on immunoSEQ multiplex PCR, and the TCRdb table lists in-frame clones only, not all of them. The data hold about 92,000 clones, with under 90% observed a single time. Sequences were derived from blood, sampled before dendritic cell vaccination. These receptors were taken from a human donor with glioblastoma.

The rearrangement joins TRBV2 to TRBJ2-2; 10 positions agree with TRBD1. V was clipped by 6 bases and J by 5 bases; unmatched bases: 3. This CDR3 is built from 14 residues. Looked up from germline, CDR1 is SNHLY and CDR2 is FYNNEI. DNA of the CDR3: TGTGCCAGCAGGGGGACAGGGGAAACCGGGGAGCTGTTTTTT. Translation gives CASRGTGETGELFF. Combining the CDR3 with reference TRBV2 and TRBJ2-2 gives the whole variable domain EPEVTQTPSHQVTQMGQEVILRCVPISNHLYFYWYRQILGQKVEFLVSFYNNEISEKSEIFDDQFSVERPDGSNFTLKIRSTKLEDSAMYFCASRGTGETGELFFGEGSRLTVL.

V and J are TRBV5-1 and TRBJ2-1; TRBD2 aligns across 7 bases. Trimming at V came to 0 bases and at J to 9 bases, leaving 12 bases not matched to a gene. Germline V gene sequence: CDR1 SGHRS, CDR2 YFSETQ. CDR3 length: 16 amino acids. DNA of the CDR3: TGCGCCAGCAGCTTGGTGGCTAGCGCGGGAGCCACTGAGCAGTTCTTC. Amino acids: CASSLVASAGATEQFF.

The chain carries TRBV9 and TRBJ2-7, with 8 nucleotides matching TRBD1. Trimming removed 3 bases from V and 2 bases from J; junction bases left unmatched: 4. The CDR3 contains 14 residues. Germline CDR1 SGDLS, CDR2 YYNGEE. CDR3 coding DNA: TGTGCCAGCAGCGCCGCAGGGGGCCCCTACGAGCAGTACTTC. Translating gives CASSAAGGPYEQYF.

The chain links TRBV6-1 to TRBJ2-7, with TRBD1 matching over 9 bases. The J segment lost 4 bases and the V segment lost 0 bases, leaving 13 bases of the junction unmatched. Germline V gives CDR1 MNHNS, CDR2 SASEGT. This CDR3 spans 18 amino acids. This CDR3 is CASSEAVANRGLGYEQYF. CDR3 coding DNA: TGTGCCAGCAGTGAAGCGGTGGCTAACAGGGGGCTAGGATACGAGCAGTACTTC.

V is TRBV4-3 and J is TRBJ1-3; 7 nucleotides align to TRBD1. Germline V gene lookup returns CDR1 LGHNA and CDR2 YSLEER. The CDR3 is made up of 18 amino acids. V trimming: 1 base; J trimming: 4 bases; junction bases outside the gene matches: 13. In DNA form, the CDR3 reads TGCGCCAGCAGCCAAGGGCCCGCGGGACAGCAGATCGGAAACACCATATATTTT. Translating it yields CASSQGPAGQQIGNTIYF.

The gene calls are TRBV7-8 and TRBJ2-7, with 9 bases matching TRBD1. Trimming cost V 3 bases and J 7 bases; bases outside gene matches: 7. Per germline, CDR1 SGHVS and CDR2 FQNEAQ. This CDR3 has 14 residues. This chain's CDR3 is CASSLTQGAGEQYF. CDR3 sequence (DNA): TGTGCCAGCAGCTTGACACAGGGGGCTGGGGAGCAGTACTTC. The complete variable domain, with remaining parts taken from reference TRBV7-8 and TRBJ2-7, reads GAGVSQSPRYKVAKRGQDVALRCDPISGHVSLFWYQQALGQGPEFLTYFQNEAQLDKSGLPSDRFFAERPEGSVSTLKIQRTQQEDSAVYLCASSLTQGAGEQYFGPGTRLTVT.

The table lists this clone with a count of one. The rearrangement uses TRBV6-1 and TRBJ1-5; tentatively, D is TRBD1 (5 bases). V was pared by 6 bases and J by 3 bases, with 9 bases between. Germline CDR1 is MNHNS and CDR2 is SASEGT. This CDR3 is built from 13 residues. This CDR3 is CASSPRDNQPQHF. The CDR3, as DNA: TGTGCCAGCAGCCCCAGGGACAATCAGCCCCAGCATTTT.

V is TRBV6-5 and J is TRBJ1-5, with D possibly TRBD1 on 6 matching bases. CDR3 length equals 15 residues. The V gene's germline CDR1 is MNHEY and CDR2 SVGAGI. The ends were cut back, 2 bases at V and 5 bases at J, with 13 bases in the middle. The CDR3 is CASSYTTGSDQPQHF. In DNA form, the CDR3 reads TGTGCCAGCAGTTACACGACAGGTTCGGATCAGCCCCAGCATTTT.

The J gene is TRBJ1-2, the V gene TRBV15; the match to TRBD1 covers 9 bases. Per the germline V gene, CDR1 is LNHNV and CDR2 is YYDKDF (reference sequence). V was clipped by 3 bases and J by 4 bases; unmatched bases: 6. The CDR3 loop spans 15 amino acids. In nucleotides, the CDR3 is TGTGCCACCAGCAGCAGGACAGGGGCCGTCTATGGCTACACCTTC. Residues: CATSSRTGAVYGYTF.

The chain joins TRBV7-2 to TRBJ2-7; 8 bases match TRBD1. Germline assignment: CDR1 SGHTA and CDR2 FQGNSA. V was pared by 5 bases and J by 5 bases, with 8 bases of the junction left unmatched. The CDR3 is made up of 14 amino acids. CDR3 region: CASSGGTGGNEQYF. DNA for the CDR3: TGTGCCAGCAGCGGGGGGACAGGTGGGAACGAGCAGTACTTC. Full variable domain (outside the CDR3, taken from reference TRBV7-2 and TRBJ2-7): GAGVSQSPSNKVTEKGKDVELRCDPISGHTALYWYRQSLGQGLEFLIYFQGNSAPDKSGLPSDRFSAERTGGSVSTLTIQRTQQEDSAVYLCASSGGTGGNEQYFGPGTRLTVT.

The chain combines TRBV5-1 with TRBJ2-3, with 8 positions matching TRBD2. Germline V gene data show CDR1 as SGHRS and CDR2 as YFSETQ. This CDR3 is built from 15 residues. Trimming cost V 4 bases and J 0 bases; bases outside gene matches: 4. In DNA form, the CDR3 reads TGCGCCAGCAGCAATAGCGGGGCTAGCACAGATACGCAGTATTTT. It specifies CASSNSGASTDTQYF.

This clone was detected once. V usage is TRBV7-2 and J usage is TRBJ1-5, with 9 bases lining up with TRBD1. Germline V gene data show CDR1 as SGHTA and CDR2 as FQGNSA. With 5 bases clipped from V and 4 bases from J, the junction kept 6 bases outside the gene matches. The CDR3 consists of 15 residues. The chain's CDR3 is CASSSRQGENQPQHF. DNA of the CDR3: TGTGCCAGCAGCAGCCGACAGGGGGAAAATCAGCCCCAGCATTTT.

This rearrangement joins TRBV25-1 to TRBJ2-5; D is possibly TRBD2 (6 bases). V lost 3 bases, J lost 5 bases, and 13 bases lay in between. The CDR3 totals 14 residues. The V gene's germline CDR1 is MGHDK and CDR2 SYGVNS. The CDR3 sequence: CASSDGTPVETQYF. The CDR3 DNA reads as TGTGCCAGCAGTGACGGGACTCCGGTGGAGACCCAGTACTTC. Using reference TRBV25-1 and TRBJ2-5 for the parts outside the CDR3, the full variable domain is EADIYQTPRYLVIGTGKKITLECSQTMGHDKMYWYQQDPGMELHLIHYSYGVNSTEKGDLSSESTVSRIRTEHFPLTLESARPSHTSQYLCASSDGTPVETQYFGPGTRLLVL.

The rearrangement links TRBV9 to TRBJ2-7; 9 positions match TRBD1. V lost 4 bases to trimming and J lost 3 bases; unmatched junction nucleotides: 5. Looked up from germline, CDR1 is SGDLS and CDR2 is YYNGEE. The CDR3 has 14 residues. Here the CDR3 DNA reads TGTGCCAGCAGCCCCCGGACAGGGGTCTACGAGCAGTACTTC. Translation gives CASSPRTGVYEQYF.

This chain links TRBV6-5 with TRBJ1-2, with no clear D. Looked up from germline, CDR1 is MNHEY and CDR2 is SVGAGI. Between the trimmed V and J ends, which lost 6 bases and 0 bases, there was a span of 8 bases. The CDR3 has 13 residues. The chain's CDR3 is CASRISANYGYTF. The DNA for the CDR3 is TGTGCCAGCAGGATATCAGCTAACTATGGCTACACCTTC.

This chain joins TRBV5-1 and TRBJ1-1, with D perhaps matching TRBD1 (5 bases). The germline V gene encodes CDR1 SGHRS and CDR2 YFSETQ. The length of the CDR3 is 15 residues. With 1 base removed from V and 6 bases from J, the gap between germline ends came to 16 bases. CDR3 bases: TGCGCCAGCAGCTTGTCTATGGGGGGACCCCCTGAAGCTTTCTTT. This encodes CASSLSMGGPPEAFF.

This clone has only one observation. The chain combines TRBV27 with TRBJ1-4; TRBD1 aligns across 10 bases. CDR3 length: 19 amino acids. The trim removed 4 bases at V and 8 bases at J, leaving 19 bases unmatched. The germline V gene has CDR1 MNHEY and CDR2 SMNVEV (reference sequence). CDR3 protein: CASSWRPRPDRGREEKLFF. CDR3 coding DNA: TGTGCCAGCAGTTGGCGCCCCCGCCCCGACAGGGGGCGCGAAGAAAAACTGTTTTTT.

This clone appeared a single time. This chain uses TRBV27 with TRBJ2-7, with D tentatively TRBD2 (5 bases). Germline CDR1 MNHEY, CDR2 SMNVEV (reference sequence). Trimming left V 4 bases short and J 4 bases short, with 8 bases between. The CDR3 runs to 12 residues. The CDR3 region is CASSSGGYEQYF. CDR3 coding DNA: TGTGCCAGCAGTTCCGGAGGTTACGAGCAGTACTTC.

The gene calls are TRBV6-6 and TRBJ2-7; TRBD1 aligns across 9 bases. Germline trimming cut 5 bases from V and 6 bases from J; bases unmatched to any gene: 8. Germline V lookup: CDR1 MNHNY, CDR2 SVGAGI (reference sequence). The CDR3 runs to 14 residues. Here the CDR3 DNA reads TGTGCCAGCAGTCGACAGGGGGTGGAAGTCGAGCAGTACTTC. Translation gives CASSRQGVEVEQYF.

The J gene is TRBJ1-2, the V gene TRBV7-8; the D is unclear. Germline CDR1 and CDR2: SGHVS and FQNEAQ. The CDR3 totals 14 residues. V lost 3 bases and J 4 bases, leaving 12 bases between the germline ends. CDR3 coding DNA: TGTGCCAGCAGCTTTCTGAACTATGGCTATGGCTACACCTTC. It codes for CASSFLNYGYGYTF.

The chain carries TRBV19 and TRBJ1-1; a weak D match, TRBD1 (5 bases). V was cut by 5 bases and J by 0 bases, with 10 bases left in between. The CDR3 is 14 amino acids. The V gene's germline CDR1 is LNHDA and CDR2 SQIVND (reference sequence). CDR3 sequence reads: CASSYRGMNTEAFF. In nucleotides, the CDR3 is TGTGCCAGTAGTTACCGGGGGATGAACACTGAAGCTTTCTTT. The variable domain in full, completed from reference TRBV19 and TRBJ1-1, reads DGGITQSPKYLFRKEGQNVTLSCEQNLNHDAMYWYRQDPGQGLRLIYYSQIVNDFQKGDIAEGYSVSREKKESFPLTVTSAQKNPTAFYLCASSYRGMNTEAFFGQGTRLTVV.

The rearrangement links TRBV7-2 to TRBJ2-3, with TRBD2 matching 7 bases. CDR1 SGHTA and CDR2 FQGNSA come from the germline V gene. The CDR3 is 16 amino acids. Unmatched junction bases numbered 10, after V lost 5 bases and J lost 2 bases. CDR3 residues: CASSAHAGDTTDTQYF. The DNA of the CDR3 is TGTGCCAGCAGCGCCCACGCGGGAGATACCACAGATACGCAGTATTTT.

The genes are TRBV6-5 and TRBJ1-2; D gene ambiguous. V was cut by 6 bases and J by 7 bases, with 12 bases left in between. The CDR3 has 12 amino acids. Looked up from germline, CDR1 is MNHEY and CDR2 is SVGAGI. The CDR3 nucleotides read TGTGCCAGCAGCCCTCTTGGGAGTGGCTACACCTTC. This translates into CASSPLGSGYTF.

The chain joins TRBV7-6 to TRBJ2-7, with 10 bases aligning to TRBD2. Trimming took 0 bases from V and 5 from J; bases not matched to a gene: 1. CDR3 size: 14 residues. Germline lookup yields CDR1 SGHVS and CDR2 FNYEAQ. CDR3 residues: CASSLALAGDEQYF. In DNA form, the CDR3 reads TGTGCCAGCAGCTTAGCCCTAGCGGGAGACGAGCAGTACTTC.

J is TRBJ2-1 and V is TRBV7-2, with 9 bases matching TRBD1. Germline V gene lookup returns CDR1 SGHTA and CDR2 FQGNSA. Germline trimming cut 5 bases from V and 4 bases from J; bases unmatched to any gene: 12. The CDR3 length is 17 residues. In nucleotides, the CDR3 is TGTGCCAGCAGCCGTCGTACCGGACAGGGGTCGTACAATGAGCAGTTCTTC. Translated, it gives CASSRRTGQGSYNEQFF.

The chain joins TRBV27 to TRBJ1-1, with 7 bases identical to TRBD1. The J segment lost 5 bases and the V segment lost 0 bases, leaving 0 bases of the junction unmatched. This CDR3 has 13 residues. From germline, CDR1 is MNHEY and CDR2 SMNVEV (reference sequence). CDR3 amino acids: CASSLSTGTEAFF. The CDR3 nucleotides are TGTGCCAGCAGTTTATCGACAGGGACTGAAGCTTTCTTT.

The rearrangement joins TRBV10-3 to TRBJ1-3; TRBD1 is a possible D gene (5 bases). Trimming pared 3 bases from V and 2 bases from J, leaving 14 bases between. CDR1 ENHRY and CDR2 SYGVKD come from the germline V gene. This CDR3 comprises 16 residues. The CDR3 sequence: CAISDWDSLPGNTIYF. CDR3 nucleotides: TGTGCCATCAGTGATTGGGACTCCTTACCTGGAAACACCATATATTTT.